This TCR beta chain emerged from a study of cytomegalovirus exposure and HLA in healthy donors (dated by TCRdb to 2016 to 2017). At the level of the whole study: An earlier analysis of a few hundred of the donors reported about 260 Gb of sequence data and about 120 million unique TCR beta sequences obtained from about 179 million T cells. Approximately 310 gigabases of sequencing data and approximately 91 million unique TCR sequences made up an early release that covered over 550 HLA-typed donors. An earlier analysis of approximately 630 of the donors applied high-throughput TCR beta sequencing to assess whether each TCR beta V gene segment acted as functional or pseudogenic. HLA typing included class I and class II loci at four-digit resolution. All discovery cohort repertoires had been generated using a single sequencing platform. The study aimed to test whether cataloging public T cell receptors could reveal signatures of past pathogen exposure. The later analysis used no new phenotypic data to find candidate immune exposures, relying instead on TCR beta sequences and their occurrence across donors. Typing coverage varied by locus: roughly 629-630 donors for A, B, C, DRB1 and DQB1; under 550 for DQA1; more than 600 for DPA1; some 470 for DPB1. Donor age, sex, ethnicity and CMV serostatus were compiled together with the repertoire data. The study used immunosequencing to profile the T cell repertoires of around 600 subjects and linked those repertoires to cytomegalovirus serostatus. Genome-wide SNP genotypes for about 60% of the roughly 700 donors were used in a later genetic analysis, which treated that subset as a discovery cohort. A separate validation cohort of about 110 different subjects was used in addition to the approximately 700-subject first cohort. Four or five DR-DQ haplotypes were handled as single units for association and clustering, since linkage in the cohort was strong. Of the roughly 430 genotyped donors, around 81% fell in the genetic ancestry cluster associated with self-reported Caucasian donors. Among 398 genotyped donors of the cohort, an average of about 240,000 unique TCR beta nucleotide sequences were sequenced per donor, roughly a sixth of them non-productive. In a later analysis, previously published TCR beta repertoires from 670 or so donors were re-analyzed and high-resolution HLA genotyping was added so that TCR occurrence patterns could be studied. To predict cytomegalovirus infection status, the study combined high-throughput TCR immunosequencing, statistical association of individual TCRs with disease status, and machine learning. Overall study outcomes, separate from this receptor: According to a later analysis, most CMV-associated TCR beta chains appeared to be HLA-restricted, and the HLA associations seemed to be driven largely by CMV exposure. Because some donors lacked HLA typing at each locus, the association tests relied only on the typed subset. An association between a missense DCLRE1C variant and V-gene and J-gene trimming of TCR beta chains was found in a later genetic analysis and replicated in an independent cohort. The study gave a list of roughly 150 TCR beta chains associated with cytomegalovirus. Specific HLA alleles were associated with 15,000 to 20,000 TCR beta sequences at a false discovery rate of 0.05 in a later analysis. In a later genetic analysis, fewer N-insertions in productive TCRs were reported among donors in an Asian-associated ancestry cluster than the roughly 700-donor mean. When HLA alleles, especially DR and DQ, strongly co-occurred, TCR associations were difficult to assign to individual alleles. A further reported finding was that TCR beta sequences accurately predicted the HLA-A and HLA-B alleles for most subjects in the first cohort. CMV serostatus was the only immune exposure information available for the cohort. Because the 87-base-pair reads could not distinguish some IMGT-functional V segments, including TRBV6-2 and TRBV6-3, those segments were excluded. In an earlier analysis of over 550 of the donors, most TCR beta V segments were observed in productive rearrangements about 90% or about 30% of the time, broadly matching IMGT annotations. In a later analysis, HLA-associated TCR beta chains showed more clonal expansion and lower generation probabilities than non-associated chains that were equally common. In a later analysis, several top co-occurrence clusters were reported to appear linked to parvovirus B19, influenza, CMV and Epstein-Barr virus. The earlier analysis of 587 of the donors excluded some 15 rarely observed V segments, including chromosome 9 orphons, because counts were too low. Correlated functional status among segregating V segments might be attributable to linkage disequilibrium, but an unknown experimental factor could not be ruled out. Presence/absence analyses assumed roughly uniform sequencing depth across donors, an assumption that may not hold. This cohort had only TCR beta chains sequenced, and the lack of alpha or paired-chain data limited which features could be detected. It was suggested by the authors that the approach could potentially be generalized to other disease states and immunological phenotypes. In a later analysis, TCR association rates were found to vary across HLA loci, with the most associated TCRs seen for DRB1 alleles and the fewest for HLA-C alleles. Cytomegalovirus status was reported to be diagnosed by the classifier with high specificity and sensitivity in both the original and validation cohorts. A cluster of highly shared sequence variants was judged likely to be a technical artifact of the sequencing pipeline. A few of the identified cytomegalovirus-associated TCR beta chains were confirmed in vitro to be specific for cytomegalovirus antigens. Most TCR sequences were seen in very few donors, while some public TCRs were found in many individuals.

The cohort comprised around 690 healthy bone marrow donors. At the time of sampling, every cohort member was nominally healthy, though immune exposures that went unrecorded were likely present. The donor was CMV seropositive and belonged to the group of 250 to 300 seropositive cohort members. Every donor gave a peripheral blood sample, and the peripheral blood mononuclear cells from that sample were used for TCR beta sequencing. Genomic DNA extraction from the blood cell samples was performed with the Qiagen DNeasy Blood Extraction Kit. The trim is 5 bases for V and 2 bases for J, with a gap of 13 bases between the germline ends. Looking up the germline V gene yields CDR1 SGHTA and CDR2 FQGNSA. The CDR3, cysteine through phenylalanine, is 14 amino acids long. The DNA shown is the 42-base CDR3, in frame from base 1. The library came from the immunoSEQ multiplex PCR assay. A mixture of 60 forward primers for TCR Vbeta segments and 13 reverse primers for TCR Jbeta segments was used in the multiplex PCR. The CDR3 region of rearranged TCR beta genes was amplified from genomic DNA with a multiplex PCR assay. The Illumina HiSeq System was used to sequence the amplified TCR beta libraries as 87-base-pair reads. The published analysis was carried out like this. Across the 666 repertoires, a later analysis counted tens of millions of unique TCR beta chains, roughly 11 million of which were shared by at least two donors. Raw reads were error-corrected and collapsed into unique sequences with a nearest-neighbor algorithm that merged closely related sequences to remove PCR and sequencing errors. Alignment of CDR3 sequences to IMGT reference sequences was used to assign V, D and J gene segments. For a sequence to be retained, a match of at least six nucleotides was required to both a V gene segment and a J gene segment. Rearrangements were classified as productive when the CDR3 lacked stop codons and remained in frame with V and J, and all other rearrangements were classified as non-productive. CDR3 was defined according to IMGT convention as the region running from the second conserved V-encoded cysteine to the conserved J-encoded phenylalanine. Sequences without an unambiguous match to a single V gene segment were excluded from the earlier analysis of several hundred of the donors. An earlier analysis of approximately 590 of the donors called V segments functional above 56.7% productive rearrangements and segregating when the between-donor standard deviation exceeded 5%. To diagnose cytomegalovirus status from the catalog of TCR beta chain sequences, a statistical classification framework was built. In a later analysis, TCR nucleotide sequences were compared against IMGT/GENE-DB human TR gene sequences so that V and J genes could be assigned. The TCRdist pipeline was used in a later analysis to assign CDR3 sequences and most-parsimonious VDJ recombination scenarios. In a later analysis, each TCR beta chain was defined by its CDR3 amino acid sequence together with its V-gene family, and reads without a unique V-gene family were excluded. To address suspected cross-contamination and a sequencing artifact, a later analysis removed a few hundred highly shared, low-generation-probability nucleotide sequences. For each public chain, a later analysis derived a clonal expansion index from normalized ranks of inferred template counts within each repertoire. In a later analysis, generation probabilities were computed using a VDJ recombination model fitted to out-of-frame rearrangements, and the results were checked against IGoR. Hypergeometric tests were used in a later analysis to score TCR-TCR, TCR-HLA and TCR-CMV co-occurrence, with a repertoire-size bias correction applied to the TCR pairs. In a later analysis, false discovery rates were estimated by permuting HLA or CMV assignments 20 times. A later analysis grouped co-occurring TCRs with DBSCAN, adding TCRdist sequence similarity when clustering within HLA-allele-positive subsets. Co-occurrence clustering excluded repertoires with fewer than 30,000 or more than 120,000 public chains, plus five with anomalous nucleotide sharing. Held by TCRdb, this immuneACCESS table contains in-frame sequences only and omits some clones. Under half of the omission traces to an unresolved V gene where checked; the cause of the rest is unknown. That table is the source of V, J and clone size, and D and trimming were worked out from the DNA. In this sample the table shows approximately 110,000 clones, around 76% of which occur a single time. The ten largest clones represent around 14% of the sample.

A few counts support this clone. This receptor's antigen is unknown. No base quality information exists; no much larger clone differs at one position. This TCR was sampled from a woman aged 60-70 years in good health and CMV-seropositive. The rearranged segments are TRBV7-2 and TRBJ2-7; TRBD1 might be the D gene, on 6 matching bases. Sequenced: PBMCs. CDR3 protein: CASSDWDTTYEQYF. The base sequence is TGTGCCAGCAGCGACTGGGACACTACCTACGAGCAGTACTTC.